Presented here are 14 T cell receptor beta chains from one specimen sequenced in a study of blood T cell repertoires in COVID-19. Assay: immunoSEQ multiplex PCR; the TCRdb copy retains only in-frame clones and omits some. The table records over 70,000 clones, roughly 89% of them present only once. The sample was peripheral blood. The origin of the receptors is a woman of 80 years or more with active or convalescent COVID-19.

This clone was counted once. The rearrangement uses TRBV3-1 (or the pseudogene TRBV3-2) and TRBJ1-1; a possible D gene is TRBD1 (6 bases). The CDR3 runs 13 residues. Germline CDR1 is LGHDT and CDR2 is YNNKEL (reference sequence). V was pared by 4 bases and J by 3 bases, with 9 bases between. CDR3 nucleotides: TGTGCCAGCAGCCCGGACAGTCACACTGAAGCTTTCTTT. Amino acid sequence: CASSPDSHTEAFF.

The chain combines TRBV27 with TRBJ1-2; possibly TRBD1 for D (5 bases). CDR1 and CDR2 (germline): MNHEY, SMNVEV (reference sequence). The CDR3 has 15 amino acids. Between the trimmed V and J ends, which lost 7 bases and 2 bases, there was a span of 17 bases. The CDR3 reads CASTPVGGGNYGYTF. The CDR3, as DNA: TGTGCCAGCACCCCAGTCGGGGGAGGGAACTATGGCTACACCTTC.

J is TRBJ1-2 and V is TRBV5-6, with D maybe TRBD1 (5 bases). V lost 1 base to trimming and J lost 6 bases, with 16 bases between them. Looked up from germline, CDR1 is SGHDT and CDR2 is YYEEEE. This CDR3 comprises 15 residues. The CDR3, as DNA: TGTGCCAGCAGCTTGCTCCCGTGGCAGGGTGATGGCTACACCTTC. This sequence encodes CASSLLPWQGDGYTF.

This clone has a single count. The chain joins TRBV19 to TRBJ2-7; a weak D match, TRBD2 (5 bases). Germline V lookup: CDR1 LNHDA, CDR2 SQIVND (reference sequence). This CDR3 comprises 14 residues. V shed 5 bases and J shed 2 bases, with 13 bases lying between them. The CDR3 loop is CASSHGLEAYEQYF. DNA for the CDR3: TGTGCCAGTAGTCACGGACTGGAAGCCTACGAGCAGTACTTC.

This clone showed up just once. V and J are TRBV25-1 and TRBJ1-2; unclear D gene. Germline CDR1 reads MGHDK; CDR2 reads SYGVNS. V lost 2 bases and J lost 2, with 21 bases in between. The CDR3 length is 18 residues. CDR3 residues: CASSERPRRVEENYGYTF. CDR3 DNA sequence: TGTGCCAGCAGTGAACGCCCCAGACGAGTGGAGGAGAACTATGGCTACACCTTC.

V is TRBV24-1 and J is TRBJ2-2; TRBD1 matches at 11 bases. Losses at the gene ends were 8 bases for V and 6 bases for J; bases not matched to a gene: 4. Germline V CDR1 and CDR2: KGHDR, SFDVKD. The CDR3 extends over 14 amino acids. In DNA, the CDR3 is TGTGCCACCACCGGGACAGGGGGTCCCGGGGAGCTGTTTTTT. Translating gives CATTGTGGPGELFF.

In DNA, the CDR3 is TGTGCCAGCAGCTTAGCGCGGACAGGGGCCGGGGAGACCCAGTACTTC. This translates into CASSLARTGAGETQYF. The chain links TRBV7-8 to TRBJ2-5; 9 bases agree with TRBD1. V shed 0 bases and J 5 bases; nucleotides not matched to a gene: 7. The germline CDR1 and CDR2 sequences are SGHVS and FQNEAQ. The CDR3 consists of 16 residues.

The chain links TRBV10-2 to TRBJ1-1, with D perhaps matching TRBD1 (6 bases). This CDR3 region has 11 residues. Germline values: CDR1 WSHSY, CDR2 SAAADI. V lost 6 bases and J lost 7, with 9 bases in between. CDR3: CASRTQGEAFF. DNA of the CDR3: TGCGCCAGCAGAACACAGGGTGAAGCTTTCTTT.

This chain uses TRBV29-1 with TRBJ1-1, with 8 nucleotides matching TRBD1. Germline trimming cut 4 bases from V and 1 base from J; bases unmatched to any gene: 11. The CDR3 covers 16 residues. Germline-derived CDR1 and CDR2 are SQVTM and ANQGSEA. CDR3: CSVVFRGREPNTEAFF. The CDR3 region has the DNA TGCAGCGTTGTATTCAGGGGGCGAGAACCGAACACTGAAGCTTTCTTT.

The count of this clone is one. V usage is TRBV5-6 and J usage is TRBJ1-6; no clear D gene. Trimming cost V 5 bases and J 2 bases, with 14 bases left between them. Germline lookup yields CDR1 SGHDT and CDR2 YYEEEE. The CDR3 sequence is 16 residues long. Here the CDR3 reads CASSFIAGTYNSPLHF. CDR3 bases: TGTGCCAGCAGTTTTATTGCCGGGACCTATAATTCACCCCTCCACTTT.

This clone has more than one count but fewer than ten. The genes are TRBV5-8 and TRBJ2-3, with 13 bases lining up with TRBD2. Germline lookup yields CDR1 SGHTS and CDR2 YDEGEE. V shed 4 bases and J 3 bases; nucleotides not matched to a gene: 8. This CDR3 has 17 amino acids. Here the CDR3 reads CASSPGTSGTRTDTQYF. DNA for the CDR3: TGTGCCAGCAGCCCCGGGACTAGCGGGACGAGGACAGATACGCAGTATTTT. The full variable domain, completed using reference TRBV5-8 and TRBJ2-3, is EAGVTQSPTHLIKTRGQQATLRCSPISGHTSVYWYQQALGLGLQFLLWYDEGEERNRGNFPPRFSGRQFPNYSSELNVNALELEDSALYLCASSPGTSGTRTDTQYFGPGTRLTVL.

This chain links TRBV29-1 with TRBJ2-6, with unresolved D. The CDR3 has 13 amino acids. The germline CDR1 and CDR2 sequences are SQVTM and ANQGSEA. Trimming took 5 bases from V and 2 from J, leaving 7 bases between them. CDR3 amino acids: CSVQYTGANVLTF. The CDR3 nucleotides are TGCAGCGTTCAATACACTGGGGCCAACGTCCTGACTTTC.

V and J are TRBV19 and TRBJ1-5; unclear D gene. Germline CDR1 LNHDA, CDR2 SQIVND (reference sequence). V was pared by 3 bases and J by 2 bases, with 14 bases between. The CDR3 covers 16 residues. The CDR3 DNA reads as TGTGCCAGTAGTATGGTGAAGCTCGTCCGCAATCAGCCCCAGCATTTT. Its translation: CASSMVKLVRNQPQHF.

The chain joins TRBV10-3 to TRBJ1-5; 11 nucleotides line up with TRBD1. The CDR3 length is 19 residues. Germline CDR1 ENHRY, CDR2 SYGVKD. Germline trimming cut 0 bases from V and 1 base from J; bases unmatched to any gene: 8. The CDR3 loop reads CAISESRTGGSLSNQPQHF. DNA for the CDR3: TGTGCCATCAGTGAGTCTAGGACAGGGGGCAGCCTCAGCAATCAGCCCCAGCATTTT.